Below, 7 T cell receptor beta chains from the same sample are listed, as sequenced in a study of cytomegalovirus exposure and HLA in healthy donors. Clones were sequenced by immunoSEQ multiplex PCR, and TCRdb holds only the in-frame ones, with some missing. Among some 110,000 clones, roughly 88% were seen once, and the ten largest hold 1.5% to 2%. Material for sequencing was PBMCs. The receptors originated from a man between 18 and 35 years old in good health and CMV-seronegative.

V usage is TRBV6-1 and J usage is TRBJ1-1; 8 bases align to TRBD1. CDR3 size: 12 residues. CDR1 and CDR2 (germline): MNHNS, SASEGT. Trimming cost V 4 bases and J 9 bases; bases outside gene matches: 4. As DNA, the CDR3 is TGTGCCAGCAGTGTGGGGACAGGCCAAGCTTTCTTT. Amino acid sequence: CASSVGTGQAFF.

This clone was counted a few times. The chain employs TRBV4-3 and TRBJ2-3, with 10 bases fitting TRBD1. Losses at the gene ends were 4 bases for V and 6 bases for J; bases not matched to a gene: 7. Germline CDR1 and CDR2: LGHNA and YSLEER. The CDR3 extends over 15 amino acids. In DNA, the CDR3 is TGCGCCAGCAGCCCCGGGACAGGGGATTTGGATACGCAGTATTTT. Translating gives CASSPGTGDLDTQYF.

This clone has a handful of counts. CDR3 sequence (DNA): TGTGCCATCAGTGGGGGGCAGGCCAATGGCTACACCTTC. Translating gives CAISGGQANGYTF. J is TRBJ1-2 and V is TRBV10-3; D is perhaps TRBD1 (6 bases). The CDR3 length is 13 residues. The germline V and J ends were trimmed by 4 bases and 6 bases, with 12 bases remaining between them. CDR1 and CDR2 from the germline V gene are ENHRY and SYGVKD.

This clone was picked up a small number of times. The V call is TRBV19, the J call TRBJ2-1; 12 positions agree with TRBD2. CDR1 is LNHDA, CDR2 SQIVND, per germline (reference sequence). The CDR3 totals 16 residues. Unmatched junction bases numbered 14, after V lost 5 bases and J lost 12 bases. CDR3 sequence reads: CASSRNRLAGVPRQFF. The CDR3 coding sequence is TGTGCCAGTAGTCGAAATCGACTAGCGGGAGTCCCAAGGCAGTTCTTC.

V usage is TRBV5-4 and J usage is TRBJ2-7, with 7 bases that match TRBD1. The CDR3 covers 14 residues. Trimming at V came to 4 bases and at J to 3 bases, leaving 7 bases not matched to a gene. From germline, CDR1 is SGHNT and CDR2 YYREEE (reference sequence). Written as DNA, the CDR3 is TGTGCCAGCAGCCGCACGGGACAGAACTACGAGCAGTACTTC. As protein: CASSRTGQNYEQYF.

The V call is TRBV5-6, the J call TRBJ1-1; D is unresolved. Germline CDR1 and CDR2: SGHDT and YYEEEE. The CDR3 runs to 15 residues. With 6 bases removed from V and 0 bases from J, the gap between germline ends came to 15 bases. This CDR3 is CASTIQEGLNTEAFF. Written as DNA, the CDR3 is TGTGCCAGCACCATCCAGGAGGGCCTGAACACTGAAGCTTTCTTT.

The chain couples TRBV5-4 to TRBJ2-7; 8 nucleotides align to TRBD1. The CDR3 runs 14 residues. J gave up 4 bases and V 4 bases, and 7 bases lay outside the gene matches. Germline CDR1 and CDR2: SGHNT and YYREEE (reference sequence). The CDR3 sequence: CASSRRTGQYEQYF. For the CDR3, the DNA is TGTGCCAGCAGCCGGAGGACAGGGCAATACGAGCAGTACTTC. Together with reference TRBV5-4 and TRBJ2-7, the CDR3 gives the full variable domain: ETGVTQSPTHLIKTRGQQVTLRCSSQSGHNTVSWYQQALGQGPQFIFQYYREEENGRGNFPPRFSGLQFPNYSSELNVNALELDDSALYLCASSRRTGQYEQYFGPGTRLTVT.